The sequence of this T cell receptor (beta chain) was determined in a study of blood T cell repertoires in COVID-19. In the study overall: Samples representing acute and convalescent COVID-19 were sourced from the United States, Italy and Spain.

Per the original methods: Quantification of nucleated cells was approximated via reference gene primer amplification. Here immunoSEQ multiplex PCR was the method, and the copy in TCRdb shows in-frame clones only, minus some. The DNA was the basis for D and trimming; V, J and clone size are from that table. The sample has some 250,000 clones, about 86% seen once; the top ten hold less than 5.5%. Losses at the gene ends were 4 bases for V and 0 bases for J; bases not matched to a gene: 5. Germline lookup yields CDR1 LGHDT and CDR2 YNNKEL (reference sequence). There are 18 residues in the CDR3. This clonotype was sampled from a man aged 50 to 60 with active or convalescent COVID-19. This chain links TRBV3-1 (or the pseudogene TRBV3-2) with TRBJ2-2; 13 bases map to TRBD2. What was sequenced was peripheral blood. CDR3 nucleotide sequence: TGTGCCAGCAGCCTACTAGCGGGGGGGCGATCGAACACCGGGGAGCTGTTTTTT. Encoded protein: CASSLLAGGRSNTGELFF.